This is a list of T cell receptor beta chains from one sample in a study of response to subunit inactivated influenza vaccine. From the RT-PCR reads, TCRdb called clonotypes with MiXCR, one entry per CDR3 protein. The sample has under 200,000 distinct CDR3 sequences, about 11% seen once. The sample here was non-naive T cells sorted from PBMCs, taken 45 days after vaccination. All receptors derive from a man aged 50-60 years who received an inactivated influenza vaccine. CDR3s include the opening cysteine and the closing phenylalanine or tryptophan. Each record gives: clone size, D gene, V gene, J gene, CDR3 protein, CDR3 DNA. A D gene is named only where the DNA matches it firmly. Some rows mark clone size as missing; the rest say once, few, many or name a class of expanded clone.

many	.	TRBV7-6	TRBJ2-7	CASSLSRFSEQYF	TGTGCCAGCAGCTTAAGCAGGTTTTCCGAGCAGTACTTC
.	.	TRBV20-1	TRBJ2-5	CSVQSSQETQYF	TGCAGTGTACAGTCTTCCCAAGAGACCCAGTACTTC
.	TRBD1	TRBV2	TRBJ1-1	CASGIQGAGAFF	TGTGCCAGCGGAATACAGGGGGCGGGAGCTTTCTTT
.	TRBD2	TRBV27	TRBJ2-1	CASRTSGGSSYNEQFF	TGTGCCAGCAGAACTAGCGGGGGGAGCTCCTACAATGAGCAGTTCTTC
.	TRBD2	TRBV27	TRBJ2-7	CASSPSQTSATQYF	TGTGCCAGCTCACCAAGTCAGACTAGCGCCACACAGTACTTC
many	.	TRBV3-1	TRBJ2-7	CASSSRESYEQYF	TGTGCCAGCAGCTCCCGGGAATCCTACGAGCAGTACTTC
.	TRBD1	TRBV7-2	TRBJ2-7	CASSFADRLYEQYF	TGTGCCAGCAGCTTCGCGGACAGGTTATACGAGCAGTACTTC
many	TRBD2	TRBV6-1	TRBJ2-3	CASSWTSDNTDTQYF	TGTGCCAGCAGCTGGACTAGCGATAACACAGATACGCAGTATTTT
many	TRBD2	TRBV12-3/TRBV12-4	TRBJ2-5	CASSFWLAGAETQYF	TGTGCCAGCAGTTTCTGGCTAGCGGGAGCAGAGACCCAGTACTTC
few	.	TRBV7-2	TRBJ1-3	CASSLLSPNTIYF	TGTGCCAGCAGCTTGCTCTCCCCCAACACCATATATTTT
.	TRBD1	TRBV10-3	TRBJ2-7	CATNSGQGPYEQYF	TGTGCCACTAACTCGGGACAGGGTCCCTACGAGCAGTACTTC
many	TRBD1	TRBV7-2	TRBJ2-2	CASSPGQRTGELFF	TGTGCCAGCAGCCCGGGACAGCGAACCGGGGAGCTGTTTTTT
few	.	TRBV5-1	TRBJ2-2	CASSTDGTSGELFF	TGCGCCAGCAGCACGGACGGGACGAGCGGGGAGCTGTTTTTT
many	.	TRBV4-3	TRBJ2-7	CASSQSHSPGYEQYF	TGCGCCAGCAGCCAGAGCCACTCTCCAGGATACGAGCAGTACTTC
many	TRBD1	TRBV4-2	TRBJ1-2	CASSQETRDRAYGYTF	TGTGCCAGCAGCCAAGAGACAAGGGACAGGGCCTATGGCTACACCTTC
few	.	TRBV12-3/TRBV12-4	TRBJ1-4	CASRQGEKLFF	TGTGCCAGCAGGCAGGGTGAAAAACTGTTTTTT
medium-sized	.	TRBV7-9	TRBJ2-1	CASTPLLIHNEQFF	TGTGCCAGCACCCCGCTACTAATCCACAATGAGCAGTTCTTC
many	.	TRBV20-1	TRBJ2-5	CSARAPRTQETQYF	TGCAGTGCTAGAGCTCCGCGGACCCAAGAGACCCAGTACTTC
few	TRBD1	TRBV9	TRBJ2-2	CASSSGTGSTGELFF	TGTGCCAGCAGCTCCGGGACAGGCTCCACCGGGGAGCTGTTTTTT
few	TRBD2	TRBV6-1	TRBJ2-5	CASSAKRDQAETQYF	TGTGCCAGCAGCGCAAAGCGGGATCAGGCAGAGACCCAGTACTTC
.	.	TRBV7-2	TRBJ2-1	CASSRGGNIYNEQFF	TGTGCCAGCAGCAGGGGGGGGAACATCTACAATGAGCAGTTCTTC
few	TRBD2	TRBV5-1	TRBJ2-7	CASSLAQLAGTEQYF	TGCGCCAGCAGCTTGGCCCAACTAGCGGGGACCGAGCAGTACTTC
.	.	TRBV11-3	TRBJ2-2	CASQTGHDGELFF	TGTGCCAGCCAAACAGGGCATGACGGGGAGCTGTTTTTT
.	TRBD1	TRBV6-5	TRBJ2-1	CASSYGTGGIAEQFF	TGTGCCAGCAGTTACGGGACAGGGGGAATTGCTGAGCAGTTCTTC
few	.	TRBV4-1	TRBJ1-4	CASSPGVGEKLFF	TGCGCCAGCAGCCCGGGGGTAGGTGAAAAACTGTTTTTT
.	.	TRBV5-1	TRBJ2-3	CASRVSSTDTQYF	TGCGCCAGCAGAGTTTCTAGCACAGATACGCAGTATTTT
.	.	TRBV6-5	TRBJ1-1	CASNGRYTEAFF	TGTGCCAGCAACGGGAGGTACACTGAAGCTTTCTTT
few	.	TRBV10-3	TRBJ2-3	CAISESGDTQYF	TGTGCCATCAGTGAGTCTGGAGATACGCAGTATTTT
few	.	TRBV29-1	TRBJ1-2	CSVRRQSDYGYTF	TGCAGCGTTAGACGGCAGTCGGACTATGGCTACACCTTC
few	TRBD2	TRBV7-3	TRBJ2-7	CASSLTGLAGRDEQYF	TGTGCCAGCAGCTTAACGGGGCTAGCGGGACGGGACGAGCAGTACTTC
.	TRBD2	TRBV7-8	TRBJ2-3	CASSLEGLAGVSTDTQYF	TGTGCCAGCAGCTTAGAGGGACTAGCGGGGGTCAGCACAGATACGCAGTATTTT
.	TRBD2	TRBV11-2	TRBJ2-1	CASSSLAGGINEQFF	TGTGCCAGCAGCTCACTAGCGGGAGGAATCAATGAGCAGTTCTTC
few	TRBD2	TRBV7-8	TRBJ2-5	CASTRGSGRQQETQYF	TGTGCCAGCACACGAGGGAGCGGGAGGCAACAAGAGACCCAGTACTTC
many	.	TRBV7-2	TRBJ1-3	CASSLNLRPPGNTIYF	TGTGCCAGCAGCTTAAATCTTCGTCCGCCTGGAAACACCATATATTTT
few	.	TRBV12-3/TRBV12-4	TRBJ1-6	CASSLPLGNSPLHF	TGTGCCAGCAGTTTACCCCTCGGTAATTCACCCCTCCACTTT
.	.	TRBV20-1	TRBJ2-7	CSAREVAYEQYF	TGCAGTGCTAGAGAGGTAGCCTACGAGCAGTACTTC
many	TRBD2	TRBV7-9	TRBJ2-4	CASSPSGGAKNIQYF	TGTGCCAGCAGCCCGTCGGGGGGTGCCAAAAACATTCAGTACTTC
few	TRBD1	TRBV19	TRBJ1-4	CASSFGQGVATNEKLFF	TGTGCCAGTAGCTTCGGACAGGGCGTTGCAACTAATGAAAAACTGTTTTTT
few	TRBD2	TRBV3-1	TRBJ2-7	CASASTGGIGYEQYF	TGTGCCAGCGCTTCGACGGGGGGGATAGGTTACGAGCAGTACTTC
many	.	TRBV7-3	TRBJ2-2	CASSYRVNTGELFF	TGTGCCAGCAGTTACAGGGTTAACACCGGGGAGCTGTTTTTT
.	.	TRBV3-1	TRBJ1-1	CASSPTGMNTEAFF	TGTGCCAGCAGCCCGACGGGAATGAACACTGAAGCTTTCTTT
.	.	TRBV5-6	TRBJ1-2	CASSSLNYNYGYTF	TGTGCCAGCAGCTCGCTCAACTATAACTATGGCTACACCTTC
many	.	TRBV11-2	TRBJ2-1	CASSLGQRLGLSYNEQFF	TGTGCCAGCAGCTTAGGTCAAAGACTAGGTCTATCCTACAATGAGCAGTTCTTC
many	.	TRBV20-1	TRBJ2-7	CSAQTGSSYEQYF	TGCAGTGCCCAGACAGGTAGCTCCTACGAGCAGTACTTC
.	TRBD2	TRBV27	TRBJ2-7	CASSLSRGLDGGTYEQYF	TGTGCCAGCAGTTTATCGCGGGGTCTGGACGGGGGGACCTACGAGCAGTACTTC
few	TRBD1	TRBV4-1	TRBJ2-7	CASSRGTVTYEQYF	TGCGCCAGCAGCCGGGGGACAGTTACCTACGAGCAGTACTTC
few	TRBD1	TRBV5-1	TRBJ1-1	CASSLIGQGAEVGRKEAFF	TGCGCCAGCAGCTTGATTGGGCAGGGGGCAGAGGTGGGAAGGAAAGAAGCTTTCTTT
.	.	TRBV7-2	TRBJ1-2	CASSLGQAGANYGYTF	TGTGCCAGCAGCTTAGGTCAAGCAGGAGCTAACTATGGCTACACCTTC
few	TRBD2	TRBV28	TRBJ2-2	CASSLRTSGNTGELFF	TGTGCCAGCAGTTTAAGGACTAGCGGGAACACCGGGGAGCTGTTTTTT
.	.	TRBV11-2	TRBJ2-7	CASSLEGASLNF	TGTGCCAGCAGCTTAGAGGGCGCTAGCTTGAACTTC
few	.	TRBV14	TRBJ2-3	CASSQVRRPSTDTQYF	TGTGCCAGCAGCCAAGTCCGGCGCCCTAGCACAGATACGCAGTATTTT
many	.	TRBV7-9	TRBJ1-2	CASSLDAAYGYTF	TGTGCCAGCAGCTTAGACGCCGCCTATGGCTACACCTTC
.	.	TRBV28	TRBJ1-3	CASSPAGTSSGNTIYF	TGTGCCAGCAGTCCCGCCGGGACAAGCTCTGGAAACACCATATATTTT
.	TRBD1	TRBV28	TRBJ1-5	CASSWGQGINQPQHF	TGTGCCAGCAGTTGGGGACAGGGCATTAATCAGCCCCAGCATTTT